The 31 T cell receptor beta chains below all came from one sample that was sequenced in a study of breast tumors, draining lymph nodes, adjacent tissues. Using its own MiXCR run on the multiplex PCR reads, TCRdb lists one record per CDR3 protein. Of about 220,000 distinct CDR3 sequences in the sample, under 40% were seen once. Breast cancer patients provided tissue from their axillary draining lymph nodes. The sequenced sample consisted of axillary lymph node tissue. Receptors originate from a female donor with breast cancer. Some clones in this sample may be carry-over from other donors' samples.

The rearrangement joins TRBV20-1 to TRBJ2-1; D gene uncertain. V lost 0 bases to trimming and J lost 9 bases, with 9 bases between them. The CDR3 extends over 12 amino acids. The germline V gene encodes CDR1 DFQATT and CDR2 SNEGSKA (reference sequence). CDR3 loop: CSARDYLAEQFF. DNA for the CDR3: TGCAGTGCTAGAGACTACCTTGCTGAGCAGTTCTTC.

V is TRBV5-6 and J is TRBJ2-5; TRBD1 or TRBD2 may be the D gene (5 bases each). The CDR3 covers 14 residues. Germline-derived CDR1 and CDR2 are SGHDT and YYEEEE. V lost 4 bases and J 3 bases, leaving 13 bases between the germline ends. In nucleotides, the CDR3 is TGTGCCAGCAGCCCAACCGGGGCCAAAGAGACCCAGTACTTC. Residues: CASSPTGAKETQYF.

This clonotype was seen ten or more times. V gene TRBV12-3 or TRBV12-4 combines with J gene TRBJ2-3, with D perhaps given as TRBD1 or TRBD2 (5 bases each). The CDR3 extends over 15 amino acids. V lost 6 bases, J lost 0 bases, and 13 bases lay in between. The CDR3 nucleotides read TGTGCCAGCAGCCTGGGGGTGTCTAGCACAGATACGCAGTATTTT. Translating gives CASSLGVSSTDTQYF.

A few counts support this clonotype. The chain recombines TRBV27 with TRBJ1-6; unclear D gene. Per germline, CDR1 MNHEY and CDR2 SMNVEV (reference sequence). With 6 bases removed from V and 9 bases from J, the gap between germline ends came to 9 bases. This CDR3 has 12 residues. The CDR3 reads CASRDRGSPLHF. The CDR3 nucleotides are TGTGCCAGCAGAGACCGCGGTTCACCCCTCCACTTT.

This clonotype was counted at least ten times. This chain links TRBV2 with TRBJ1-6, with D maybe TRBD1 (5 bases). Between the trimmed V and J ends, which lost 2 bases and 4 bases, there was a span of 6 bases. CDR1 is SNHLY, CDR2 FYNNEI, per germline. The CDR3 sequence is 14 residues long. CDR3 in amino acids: CASSERGYNSPLHF. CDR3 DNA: TGTGCCAGCAGTGAACGGGGGTATAATTCACCCCTCCACTTT.

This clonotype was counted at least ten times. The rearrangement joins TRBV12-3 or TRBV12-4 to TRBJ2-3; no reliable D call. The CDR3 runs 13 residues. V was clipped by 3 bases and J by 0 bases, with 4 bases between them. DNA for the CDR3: TGTGCCAGCAGTTTGATCAGCACAGATACGCAGTATTTT. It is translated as CASSLISTDTQYF.

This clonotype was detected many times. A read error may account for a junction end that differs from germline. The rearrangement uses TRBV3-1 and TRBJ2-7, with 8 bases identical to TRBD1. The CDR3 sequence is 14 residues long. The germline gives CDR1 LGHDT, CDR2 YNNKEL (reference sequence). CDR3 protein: CASSQGQGSYEQYF. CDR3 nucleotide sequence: TGCGCCAGCAGCCAAGGACAGGGATCCTACGAGCAGTACTTC.

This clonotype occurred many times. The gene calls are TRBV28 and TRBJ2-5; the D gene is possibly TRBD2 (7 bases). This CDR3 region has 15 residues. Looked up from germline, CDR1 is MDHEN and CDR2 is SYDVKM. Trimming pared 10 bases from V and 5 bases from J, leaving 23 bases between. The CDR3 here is CATIRGGGPWETQYF. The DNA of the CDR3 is TGTGCCACCATTAGGGGGGGAGGGCCTTGGGAGACCCAGTACTTC.

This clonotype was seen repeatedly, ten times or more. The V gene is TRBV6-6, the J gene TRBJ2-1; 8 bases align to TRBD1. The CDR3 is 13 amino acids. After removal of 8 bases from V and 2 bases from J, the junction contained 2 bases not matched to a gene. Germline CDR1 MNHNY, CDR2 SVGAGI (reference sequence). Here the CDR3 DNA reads TGTGCCAGCGCGGGACAGGCCTACAATGAGCAGTTCTTC. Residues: CASAGQAYNEQFF.

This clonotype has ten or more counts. CDR3 sequence reads: CSARTGGTYGYTF. CDR3 DNA sequence: TGCAGTGCCCGGACAGGGGGCACCTATGGCTACACCTTC. J is TRBJ1-2 and V is TRBV20-1; 11 bases line up with TRBD1. The CDR3 runs to 13 residues. CDR1 and CDR2 from the germline V gene are DFQATT and SNEGSKA (reference sequence). V trimming: 6 bases; J trimming: 4 bases; junction bases outside the gene matches: 4.

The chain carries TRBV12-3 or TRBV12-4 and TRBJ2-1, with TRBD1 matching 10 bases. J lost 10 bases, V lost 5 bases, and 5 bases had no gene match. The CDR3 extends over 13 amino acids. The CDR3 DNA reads TGTGCCAGCAGTCTCGGGACAGGGGACGAGCAGTTCTTC. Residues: CASSLGTGDEQFF.

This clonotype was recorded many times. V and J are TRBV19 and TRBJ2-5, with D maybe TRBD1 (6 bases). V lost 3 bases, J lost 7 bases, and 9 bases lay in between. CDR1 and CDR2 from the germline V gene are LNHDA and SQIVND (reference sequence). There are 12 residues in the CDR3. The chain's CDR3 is CASSMGAATQYF. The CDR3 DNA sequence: TGTGCCAGTAGTATGGGGGCGGCGACCCAGTACTTC.

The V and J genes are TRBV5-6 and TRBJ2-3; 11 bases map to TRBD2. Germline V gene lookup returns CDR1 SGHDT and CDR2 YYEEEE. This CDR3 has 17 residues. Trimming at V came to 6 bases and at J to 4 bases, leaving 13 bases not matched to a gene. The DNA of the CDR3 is TGTGCCAGCACCGACCCGGGTAGCGGGAGGGCCGCAGATACGCAGTATTTT. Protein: CASTDPGSGRAADTQYF.

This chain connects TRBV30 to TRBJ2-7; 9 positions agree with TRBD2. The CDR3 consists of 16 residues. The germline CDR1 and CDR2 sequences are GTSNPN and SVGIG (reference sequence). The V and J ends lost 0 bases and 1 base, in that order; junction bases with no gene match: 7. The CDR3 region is CAWSVVRGLASYEQYF. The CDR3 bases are TGTGCCTGGAGTGTTGTAAGGGGACTAGCTTCCTACGAGCAGTACTTC.

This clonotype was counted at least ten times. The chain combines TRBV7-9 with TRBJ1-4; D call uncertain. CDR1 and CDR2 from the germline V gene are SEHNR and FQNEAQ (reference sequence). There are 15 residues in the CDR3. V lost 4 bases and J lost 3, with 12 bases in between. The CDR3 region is CASSSHRTPNEKLFF. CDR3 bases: TGTGCCAGCAGCTCCCACAGAACGCCTAATGAAAAACTGTTTTTT.

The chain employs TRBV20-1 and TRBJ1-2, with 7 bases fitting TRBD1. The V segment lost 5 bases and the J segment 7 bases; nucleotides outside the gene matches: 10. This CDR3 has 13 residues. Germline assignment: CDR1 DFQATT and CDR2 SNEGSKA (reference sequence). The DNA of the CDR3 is TGCAGTGCTCCTGCCCCGGGACAGCCTGGCTACACCTTC. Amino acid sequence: CSAPAPGQPGYTF.

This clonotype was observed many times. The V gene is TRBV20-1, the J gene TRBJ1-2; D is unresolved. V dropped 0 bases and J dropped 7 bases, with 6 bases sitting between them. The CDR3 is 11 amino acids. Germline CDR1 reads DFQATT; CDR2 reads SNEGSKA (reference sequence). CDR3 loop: CSARENVGYTF. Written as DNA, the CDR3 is TGCAGTGCTAGAGAGAACGTTGGCTACACCTTC.

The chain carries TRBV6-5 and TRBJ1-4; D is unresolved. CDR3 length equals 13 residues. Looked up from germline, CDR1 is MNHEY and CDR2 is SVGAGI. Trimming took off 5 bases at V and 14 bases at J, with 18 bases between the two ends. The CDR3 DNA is TGTGCCAGCAGTCCCACGGCGGGGAGTAAGCTGTTTTTT. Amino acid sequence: CASSPTAGSKLFF.

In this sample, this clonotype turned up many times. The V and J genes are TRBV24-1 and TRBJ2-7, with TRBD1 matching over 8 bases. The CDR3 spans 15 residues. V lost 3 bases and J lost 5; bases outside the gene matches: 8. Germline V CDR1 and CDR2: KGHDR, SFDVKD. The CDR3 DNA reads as TGTGCCACCAGTGATCCGAGGACAGGGAGCCACGAGCAGTACTTC. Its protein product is CATSDPRTGSHEQYF.

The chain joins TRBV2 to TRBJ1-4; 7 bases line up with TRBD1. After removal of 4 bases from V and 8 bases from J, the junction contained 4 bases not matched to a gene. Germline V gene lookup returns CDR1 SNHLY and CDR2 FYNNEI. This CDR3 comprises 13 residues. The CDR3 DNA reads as TGTGCCAGCAGTGTTCTGACAGGGGAAAAACTGTTTTTT. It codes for CASSVLTGEKLFF.

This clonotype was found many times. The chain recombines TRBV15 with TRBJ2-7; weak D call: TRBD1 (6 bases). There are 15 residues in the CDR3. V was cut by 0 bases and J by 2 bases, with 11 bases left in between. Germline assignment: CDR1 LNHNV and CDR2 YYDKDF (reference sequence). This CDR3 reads CATSREGAPAYEQYF. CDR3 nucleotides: TGTGCCACCAGCAGAGAGGGGGCCCCGGCCTACGAGCAGTACTTC.

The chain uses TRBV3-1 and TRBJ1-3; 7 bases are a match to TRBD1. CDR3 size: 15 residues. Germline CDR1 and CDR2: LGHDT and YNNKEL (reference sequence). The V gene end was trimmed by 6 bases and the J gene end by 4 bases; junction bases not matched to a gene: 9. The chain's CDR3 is CASRTLGGRGNTIYF. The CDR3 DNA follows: TGTGCCAGCAGAACCTTAGGGGGCAGAGGAAACACCATATATTTT.

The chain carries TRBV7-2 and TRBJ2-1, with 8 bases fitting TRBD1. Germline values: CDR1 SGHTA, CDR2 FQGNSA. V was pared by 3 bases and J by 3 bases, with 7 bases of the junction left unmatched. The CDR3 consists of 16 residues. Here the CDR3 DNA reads TGTGCCAGCAGCTTCGGGCAGGGGGCTGGCTACAATGAGCAGTTCTTC. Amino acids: CASSFGQGAGYNEQFF.

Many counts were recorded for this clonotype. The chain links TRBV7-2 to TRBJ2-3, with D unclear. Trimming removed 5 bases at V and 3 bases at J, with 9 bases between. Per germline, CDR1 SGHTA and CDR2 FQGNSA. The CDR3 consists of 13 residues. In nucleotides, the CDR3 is TGTGCCAGCAGCCTGCGTTTGACAGATACGCAGTATTTT. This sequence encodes CASSLRLTDTQYF.

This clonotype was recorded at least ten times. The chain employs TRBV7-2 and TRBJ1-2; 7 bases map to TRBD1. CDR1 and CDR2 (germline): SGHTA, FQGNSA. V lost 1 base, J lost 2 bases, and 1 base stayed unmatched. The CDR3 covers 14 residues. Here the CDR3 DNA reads TGTGCCAGCAGCTTAGAGGACAGGAACTATGGCTACACCTTC. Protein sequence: CASSLEDRNYGYTF. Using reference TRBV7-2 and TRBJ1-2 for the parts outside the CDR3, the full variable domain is GAGVSQSPSNKVTEKGKDVELRCDPISGHTALYWYRQSLGQGLEFLIYFQGNSAPDKSGLPSDRFSAERTGGSVSTLTIQRTQQEDSAVYLCASSLEDRNYGYTFGSGTRLTVV.

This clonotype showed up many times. The CDR3 DNA reads TGTGCCAGCAGCTCTGACAGGGCTGGAAACACCATATATTTT. Amino acid sequence: CASSSDRAGNTIYF. This rearrangement joins TRBV5-4 to TRBJ1-3; 7 bases are a match to TRBD1. The CDR3 sequence is 14 residues long. V trimming: 3 bases; J trimming: 2 bases; junction bases outside the gene matches: 2. In germline, CDR1 is SGHNT, CDR2 YYREEE (reference sequence).

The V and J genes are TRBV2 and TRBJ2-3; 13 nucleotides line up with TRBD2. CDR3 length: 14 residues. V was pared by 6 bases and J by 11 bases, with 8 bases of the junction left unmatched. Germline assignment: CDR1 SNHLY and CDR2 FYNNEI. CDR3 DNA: TGTGCCAGCAGCCAAGGACTAGCGGGAGATGAGCAGTATTTT. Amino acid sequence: CASSQGLAGDEQYF. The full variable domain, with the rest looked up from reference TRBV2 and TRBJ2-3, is EPEVTQTPSHQVTQMGQEVILRCVPISNHLYFYWYRQILGQKVEFLVSFYNNEISEKSEIFDDQFSVERPDGSNFTLKIRSTKLEDSAMYFCASSQGLAGDEQYFGPGTRLTVL.

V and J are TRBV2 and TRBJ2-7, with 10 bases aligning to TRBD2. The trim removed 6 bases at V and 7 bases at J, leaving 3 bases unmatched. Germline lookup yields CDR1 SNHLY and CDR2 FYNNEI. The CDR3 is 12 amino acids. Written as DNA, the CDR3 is TGTGCCAGCAGAATACTAGCGGGGGAGCAGTACTTC. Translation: CASRILAGEQYF.

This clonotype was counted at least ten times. This chain's CDR3 is CSARHPGQLNSPLHF. For the CDR3, the DNA is TGCAGTGCTAGGCATCCGGGACAGCTTAATTCACCCCTCCACTTT. This chain uses TRBV20-1 with TRBJ1-6; 7 bases align to TRBD1. With 3 bases clipped from V and 6 bases from J, the junction kept 8 bases outside the gene matches. The CDR3 length is 15 residues. Germline V CDR1 and CDR2: DFQATT, SNEGSKA (reference sequence).

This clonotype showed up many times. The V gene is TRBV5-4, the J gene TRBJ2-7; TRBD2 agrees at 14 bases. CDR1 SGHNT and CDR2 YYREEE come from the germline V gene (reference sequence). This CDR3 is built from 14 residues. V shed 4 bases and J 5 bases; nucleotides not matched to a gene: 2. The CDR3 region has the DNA TGTGCCAGCAGCACGGGACTAGCGGGGGACGAGCAGTACTTC. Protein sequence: CASSTGLAGDEQYF.

Here the CDR3 reads CASSPMRHPSGELFF. For the CDR3, the DNA is TGTGCCAGCAGTCCAATGCGACATCCAAGCGGGGAGCTGTTTTTT. This chain connects TRBV7-9 to TRBJ2-2, with unresolved D. The germline V gene encodes CDR1 SEHNR and CDR2 FQNEAQ (reference sequence). The CDR3 has 15 amino acids. V lost 6 bases and J lost 7, with 18 bases in between.